The 23 T cell receptor beta chains below were found in one sample sequenced in a study of blood T cell repertoires in COVID-19. Libraries were prepared by immunoSEQ multiplex PCR; TCRdb keeps only in-frame clonotypes and omits some of them. This sample has about 400,000 clones, with approximately 88% found just once. The material sequenced was PBMCs or T cells enriched from blood (not recorded which). These receptors were taken from a woman younger than 45 with acute COVID-19.

V and J are TRBV24-1 and TRBJ2-1, with 9 bases matching TRBD1. The germline V gene encodes CDR1 KGHDR and CDR2 SFDVKD. The CDR3 loop spans 15 amino acids. The J segment lost 7 bases and the V segment lost 2 bases, leaving 5 bases of the junction unmatched. Written as DNA, the CDR3 is TGTGCCACCAGTGATTCCAGGGACAGGGCGAATGAGCAGTTCTTC. Translation: CATSDSRDRANEQFF.

This clone was detected only a few times. The J gene is TRBJ1-2, the V gene TRBV6-2 or TRBV6-3, with a weak D call TRBD1 (6 bases). The CDR3 sequence is 13 residues long. V lost 6 bases and J 4 bases, leaving 12 bases between the germline ends. Germline values: CDR1 MNHEY, CDR2 SVGEGT. In DNA form, the CDR3 reads TGTGCCAGCAGCACAGGGTTAACCTATGGCTACACCTTC. It is translated as CASSTGLTYGYTF.

The chain joins TRBV6-6 to TRBJ1-3, with D perhaps matching TRBD1 (6 bases). CDR3 length equals 15 residues. Germline CDR1 is MNHNY and CDR2 is SVGAGI (reference sequence). V lost 2 bases and J 3 bases, leaving 11 bases between the germline ends. In DNA, the CDR3 is TGTGCCAGCAGTTACAGGAACAGGGTTGGAAACACCATATATTTT. Amino acid sequence: CASSYRNRVGNTIYF.

V is TRBV6-2 or TRBV6-3 and J is TRBJ2-4; D is undetermined. This CDR3 is 14 amino acids long. The germline V and J ends were trimmed by 6 bases and 0 bases, with 9 bases remaining between them. Germline assignment: CDR1 MNHEY and CDR2 SVGEGT. CDR3 loop: CASSQALAKNIQYF. For the CDR3, the DNA is TGTGCCAGCAGCCAAGCTCTAGCCAAAAACATTCAGTACTTC.

The rearrangement joins TRBV24-1 to TRBJ2-6; 8 bases agree with TRBD1. Trimming cost V 3 bases and J 3 bases; bases outside gene matches: 12. The CDR3 runs 19 residues. Germline loops: CDR1 KGHDR, CDR2 SFDVKD. In nucleotides, the CDR3 is TGTGCCACCAGTGATGGCGGACAGGGTTTGGTCGGTGGGGCCAACGTCCTGACTTTC. Its translation: CATSDGGQGLVGGANVLTF.

This rearrangement joins TRBV2 to TRBJ2-5; TRBD1 matches 7 bases. The length of the CDR3 is 13 residues. Germline V gene sequence: CDR1 SNHLY, CDR2 FYNNEI. The J segment lost 4 bases and the V segment lost 4 bases, leaving 3 bases of the junction unmatched. In DNA form, the CDR3 reads TGTGCCAGCAGTGGAGCAGGGGGAGAGACCCAGTACTTC. It encodes CASSGAGGETQYF.

This clone was counted between two and nine times. The rearrangement links TRBV29-1 to TRBJ2-1; tentative D call: TRBD1 (6 bases). Germline lookup yields CDR1 SQVTM and CDR2 ANQGSEA. This CDR3 has 16 amino acids. Trimming removed 7 bases at V and 4 bases at J, with 23 bases between. As DNA, the CDR3 is TGCAGCGCTTTTACCGGGACAAATGACAATTACAATGAGCAGTTCTTC. It specifies CSAFTGTNDNYNEQFF.

This clone was observed a few times. The genes are TRBV7-2 and TRBJ2-1; the match to TRBD2 covers 8 bases. CDR3 size: 14 residues. Per the germline V gene, CDR1 is SGHTA and CDR2 is FQGNSA. V trimming: 8 bases; J trimming: 11 bases; junction bases outside the gene matches: 14. In DNA, the CDR3 is TGTGCCAGCGGAAACCAAGCGGGGGCTCCACAGCAGTTCTTC. It specifies CASGNQAGAPQQFF. Filled out from reference TRBV7-2 and TRBJ2-1, the complete variable domain reads GAGVSQSPSNKVTEKGKDVELRCDPISGHTALYWYRQSLGQGLEFLIYFQGNSAPDKSGLPSDRFSAERTGGSVSTLTIQRTQQEDSAVYLCASGNQAGAPQQFFGPGTRLTVL.

The rearrangement uses TRBV7-3 and TRBJ2-1; D possibly corresponds to TRBD2 (5 bases). Per the germline V gene, CDR1 is SGHTA and CDR2 is FQGTGA. The CDR3 consists of 16 residues. The V and J ends lost 1 base and 7 bases respectively, with 17 bases between them. The CDR3: CASSLMGRREMNEQFF. CDR3 coding DNA: TGTGCCAGCAGCTTAATGGGCCGTAGGGAGATGAATGAGCAGTTCTTC.

This chain links TRBV11-2 with TRBJ1-5, with D perhaps matching TRBD1 (5 bases). This CDR3 comprises 15 residues. With 0 bases removed from V and 2 bases from J, the gap between germline ends came to 8 bases. Looked up from germline, CDR1 is SGHAT and CDR2 is FQNNGV. CDR3 sequence reads: CASSLDWGGNQPQHF. The CDR3 DNA follows: TGTGCCAGCAGCTTAGATTGGGGGGGCAATCAGCCCCAGCATTTT.

The V call is TRBV19, the J call TRBJ2-5; D may be TRBD1 (6 bases). The CDR3 extends over 15 amino acids. Trimming removed 4 bases at V and 4 bases at J, with 16 bases between. Germline assignment: CDR1 LNHDA and CDR2 SQIVND (reference sequence). CDR3: CASSTITSQGETQYF. The CDR3 DNA reads as TGTGCCAGTAGTACCATAACCTCACAGGGAGAGACCCAGTACTTC.

The chain combines TRBV2 with TRBJ2-1, with 8 bases fitting TRBD1. The CDR3 runs 15 residues. Germline loops: CDR1 SNHLY, CDR2 FYNNEI. The trim removed 4 bases at V and 7 bases at J, leaving 9 bases unmatched. As DNA, the CDR3 is TGTGCCAGCAGTGGCGGACAGGGTCCGAGGAATGAGCAGTTCTTC. Protein product: CASSGGQGPRNEQFF.

The rearrangement joins TRBV19 to TRBJ2-7; 8 nucleotides agree with TRBD1. The ends lost 5 bases at V and 2 bases at J; junction bases unmatched: 8. The germline V gene encodes CDR1 LNHDA and CDR2 SQIVND (reference sequence). This CDR3 region has 15 residues. CDR3 sequence: CASSPGTGVTYEQYF. CDR3 nucleotides: TGTGCCAGTAGTCCCGGGACAGGAGTTACCTACGAGCAGTACTTC.

The V call is TRBV30, the J call TRBJ1-1; weak D call: TRBD1 (6 bases). Trimming removed 3 bases from V and 1 base from J, with 6 bases in between. The V gene's germline CDR1 is GTSNPN and CDR2 SVGIG (reference sequence). CDR3 length: 12 residues. CDR3 nucleotide sequence: TGTGCCTGGAGACAGGGGAACACTGAAGCTTTCTTT. This codes for CAWRQGNTEAFF.

The rearrangement uses TRBV7-2 and TRBJ2-7; no definite D call. The CDR3 runs to 14 residues. Germline values: CDR1 SGHTA, CDR2 FQGNSA. V lost 0 bases and J lost 0, with 6 bases in between. The CDR3 loop reads CASSLALSSYEQYF. CDR3 DNA: TGTGCCAGCAGCTTAGCGCTCAGCTCCTACGAGCAGTACTTC. The whole variable domain, filled in from reference TRBV7-2 and TRBJ2-7, reads GAGVSQSPSNKVTEKGKDVELRCDPISGHTALYWYRQSLGQGLEFLIYFQGNSAPDKSGLPSDRFSAERTGGSVSTLTIQRTQQEDSAVYLCASSLALSSYEQYFGPGTRLTVT.

The chain employs TRBV25-1 and TRBJ2-3; no reliable D call. The CDR3 is 14 residues long. Germline CDR1 is MGHDK and CDR2 is SYGVNS. Trimming shortened V by 4 bases and J by 2 bases, and 10 bases separated the two germline ends. CDR3 residues: CASSGTSDTDTQYF. The CDR3 DNA is TGTGCCAGCAGTGGCACCAGCGACACAGATACGCAGTATTTT. Combining the CDR3 with reference TRBV25-1 and TRBJ2-3 gives the whole variable domain EADIYQTPRYLVIGTGKKITLECSQTMGHDKMYWYQQDPGMELHLIHYSYGVNSTEKGDLSSESTVSRIRTEHFPLTLESARPSHTSQYLCASSGTSDTDTQYFGPGTRLTVL.

The rearrangement joins TRBV15 to TRBJ2-7, with 8 bases that match TRBD1. With 3 bases clipped from V and 6 bases from J, the junction kept 10 bases outside the gene matches. The length of the CDR3 is 15 residues. CDR1 and CDR2 from the germline V gene are LNHNV and YYDKDF (reference sequence). CDR3 DNA sequence: TGTGCCACCAGCAGGGACAGGGTGTTTCCTCCCGAGCAGTACTTC. Protein: CATSRDRVFPPEQYF.

This chain connects TRBV9 to TRBJ2-7, with unresolved D. This CDR3 spans 14 amino acids. Trimming left V 0 bases short and J 5 bases short, with 12 bases between. The V gene's germline CDR1 is SGDLS and CDR2 YYNGEE. The CDR3 here is CASSVGSRSDEQYF. As DNA, the CDR3 is TGTGCCAGCAGCGTAGGTAGTAGGAGTGACGAGCAGTACTTC.

This clone was seen ten or more times. The J gene is TRBJ1-6, the V gene TRBV2, with D perhaps TRBD1 (6 bases). Trimming left V 0 bases short and J 8 bases short, with 11 bases between. Germline values: CDR1 SNHLY, CDR2 FYNNEI. This CDR3 is built from 15 residues. The CDR3 nucleotides read TGTGCCAGCAGTGAAGCTAGGGCAGGGGATTCACCCCTCCACTTT. Its protein product is CASSEARAGDSPLHF.

The rearrangement links TRBV27 to TRBJ1-1; no reliable D call. The CDR3 loop spans 14 amino acids. The V and J ends lost 2 bases and 3 bases respectively, with 10 bases between them. Germline loops: CDR1 MNHEY, CDR2 SMNVEV (reference sequence). The CDR3 coding sequence is TGTGCCAGCAGTTTACGGAGAGGAGACACTGAAGCTTTCTTT. The encoded protein is CASSLRRGDTEAFF.

The rearrangement joins TRBV18 to TRBJ1-6, with a tentative D call TRBD1 (5 bases). CDR1 KGHSH and CDR2 LQKENI come from the germline V gene. V was pared by 0 bases and J by 1 base, with 10 bases between. This CDR3 is built from 17 residues. The CDR3 here is CASSPPGVGSYNSPLHF. DNA for the CDR3: TGTGCCAGCTCACCACCAGGGGTTGGGTCCTATAATTCACCCCTCCACTTT. The full variable domain, completed using reference TRBV18 and TRBJ1-6, is NAGVMQNPRHLVRRRGQEARLRCSPMKGHSHVYWYRQLPEEGLKFMVYLQKENIIDESGMPKERFSAEFPKEGPSILRIQQVVRGDSAAYFCASSPPGVGSYNSPLHFGNGTRLTVT.

The chain recombines TRBV10-3 with TRBJ1-1; 7 nucleotides align to TRBD1. Trimming at V came to 2 bases and at J to 7 bases, leaving 4 bases not matched to a gene. CDR1 is ENHRY, CDR2 SYGVKD, per germline. The CDR3 consists of 13 residues. The CDR3 DNA follows: TGTGCCATCAGTGAGGGACAGGCGGGTGAAGCTTTCTTT. Amino acid sequence: CAISEGQAGEAFF.

The rearrangement joins TRBV5-1 to TRBJ2-7; 7 bases are shared with TRBD1. Looked up from germline, CDR1 is SGHRS and CDR2 is YFSETQ. The V segment lost 4 bases and the J segment 3 bases; nucleotides outside the gene matches: 7. The CDR3 spans 14 residues. CDR3 sequence reads: CASSPQGKSYEQYF. The DNA of the CDR3 is TGCGCCAGCAGCCCACAGGGGAAGAGCTACGAGCAGTACTTC.